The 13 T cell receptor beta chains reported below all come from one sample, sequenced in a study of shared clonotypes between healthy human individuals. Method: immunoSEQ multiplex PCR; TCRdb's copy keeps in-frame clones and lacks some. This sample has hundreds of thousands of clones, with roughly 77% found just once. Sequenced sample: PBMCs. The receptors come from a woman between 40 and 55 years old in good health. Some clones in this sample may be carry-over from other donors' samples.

As DNA, the CDR3 is TGTGCCAGCAGTCCCGGGACAAATTACGAGCAGTACTTC. Its translation is CASSPGTNYEQYF. The genes are TRBV28 and TRBJ2-7; weak D call: TRBD1 (6 bases). The ends were cut back, 5 bases at V and 4 bases at J, with 12 bases in the middle. CDR1 is MDHEN, CDR2 SYDVKM, per germline. CDR3 length: 13 amino acids. The variable domain in full, completed from reference TRBV28 and TRBJ2-7, reads DVKVTQSSRYLVKRTGEKVFLECVQDMDHENMFWYRQDPGLGLRLIYFSYDVKMKEKGDIPEGYSVSREKKERFSLILESASTNQTSMYLCASSPGTNYEQYFGPGTRLTVT.

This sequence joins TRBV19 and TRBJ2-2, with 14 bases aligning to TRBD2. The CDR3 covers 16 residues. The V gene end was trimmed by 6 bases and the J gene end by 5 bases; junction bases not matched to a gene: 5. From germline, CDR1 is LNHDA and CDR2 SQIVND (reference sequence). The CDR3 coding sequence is TGTGCCAGTAGCCCCGGGACTAGCGGGAGTACCGGGGAGCTGTTTTTT. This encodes CASSPGTSGSTGELFF.

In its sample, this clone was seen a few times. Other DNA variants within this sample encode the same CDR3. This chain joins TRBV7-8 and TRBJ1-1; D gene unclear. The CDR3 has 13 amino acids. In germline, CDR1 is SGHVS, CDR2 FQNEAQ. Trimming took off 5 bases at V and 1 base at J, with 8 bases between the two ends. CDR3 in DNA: TGTGCCAGCAGCCTCAGAGGGAACACTGAAGCTTTCTTT. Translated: CASSLRGNTEAFF.

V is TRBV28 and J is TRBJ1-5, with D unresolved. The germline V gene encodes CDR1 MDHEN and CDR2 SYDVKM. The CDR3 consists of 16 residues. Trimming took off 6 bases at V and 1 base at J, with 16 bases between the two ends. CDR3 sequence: CASSLRGLVSNQPQHF. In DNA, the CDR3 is TGTGCCAGCAGCCTCAGAGGGTTGGTGAGCAATCAGCCCCAGCATTTT.

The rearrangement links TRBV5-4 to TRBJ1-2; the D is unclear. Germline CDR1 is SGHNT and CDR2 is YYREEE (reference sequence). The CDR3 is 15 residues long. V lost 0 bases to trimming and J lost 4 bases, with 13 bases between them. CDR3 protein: CASSLVGRTGYGYTF. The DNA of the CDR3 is TGTGCCAGCAGCTTGGTGGGCCGCACGGGCTATGGCTACACCTTC.

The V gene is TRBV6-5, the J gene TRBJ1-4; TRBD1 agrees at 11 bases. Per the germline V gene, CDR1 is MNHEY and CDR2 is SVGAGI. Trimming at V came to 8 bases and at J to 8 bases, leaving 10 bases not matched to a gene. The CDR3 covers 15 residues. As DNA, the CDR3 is TGTGCCAGCGGGGGGACAGGGGGAATTTGGGAAAAACTGTTTTTT. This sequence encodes CASGGTGGIWEKLFF.

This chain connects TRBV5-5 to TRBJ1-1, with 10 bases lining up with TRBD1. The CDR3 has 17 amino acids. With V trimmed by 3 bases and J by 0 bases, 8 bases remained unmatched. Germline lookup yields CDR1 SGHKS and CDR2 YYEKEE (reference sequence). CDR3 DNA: TGTGCCAGCAGCTCCGACAGGGGGCTCTACGTGAACACTGAAGCTTTCTTT. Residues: CASSSDRGLYVNTEAFF.

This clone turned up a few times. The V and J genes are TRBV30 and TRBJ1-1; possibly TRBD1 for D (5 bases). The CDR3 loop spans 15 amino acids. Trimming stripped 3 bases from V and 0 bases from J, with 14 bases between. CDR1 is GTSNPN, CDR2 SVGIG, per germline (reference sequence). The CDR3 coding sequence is TGTGCCTGGAGGATTGTACAGGTCATGAACACTGAAGCTTTCTTT. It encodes CAWRIVQVMNTEAFF.

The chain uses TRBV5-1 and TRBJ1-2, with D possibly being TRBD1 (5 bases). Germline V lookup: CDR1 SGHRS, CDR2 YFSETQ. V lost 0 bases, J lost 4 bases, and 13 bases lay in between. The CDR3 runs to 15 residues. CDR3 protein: CASSLGGEGGYGYTF. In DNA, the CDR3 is TGCGCCAGCAGCTTGGGAGGGGAAGGTGGCTATGGCTACACCTTC.

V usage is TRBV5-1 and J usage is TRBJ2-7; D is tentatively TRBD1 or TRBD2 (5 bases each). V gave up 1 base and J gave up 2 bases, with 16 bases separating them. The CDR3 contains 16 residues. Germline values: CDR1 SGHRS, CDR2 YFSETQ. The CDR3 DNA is TGCGCCAGCAGCTTGCAGTACGGGGCCTCAGCCTACGAGCAGTACTTC. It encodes CASSLQYGASAYEQYF.

In DNA, the CDR3 is TGTGCCAGTAGTAGAAGGGGCCTCTCCTACAATGAGCAGTTCTTC. Its translation is CASSRRGLSYNEQFF. The chain uses TRBV19 and TRBJ2-1; tentatively, D is TRBD1 (5 bases). Germline V CDR1 and CDR2: LNHDA, SQIVND (reference sequence). V was trimmed by 4 bases and J by 0 bases, leaving 10 bases between them. This CDR3 is 15 amino acids long.

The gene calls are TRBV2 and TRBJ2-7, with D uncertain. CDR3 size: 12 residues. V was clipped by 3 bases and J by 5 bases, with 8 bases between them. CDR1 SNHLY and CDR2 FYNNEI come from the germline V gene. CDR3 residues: CASSDRVHEQYF. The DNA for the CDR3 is TGTGCCAGCAGTGATAGGGTCCACGAGCAGTACTTC.

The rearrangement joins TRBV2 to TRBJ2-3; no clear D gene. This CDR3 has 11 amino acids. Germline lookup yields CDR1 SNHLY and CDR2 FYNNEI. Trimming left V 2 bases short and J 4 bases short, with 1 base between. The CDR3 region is CASSESDTQYF. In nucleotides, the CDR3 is TGTGCCAGCAGTGAATCAGATACGCAGTATTTT.